A single sample gave rise to the 6 T cell receptor beta chains below, sequenced in a study of CD8 T cells in ankylosing spondylitis (dated by TCRdb to the late 2010s). Library method: 5' RACE. The data were produced on an Illumina HiSeq 2500. TCRdb passed the public sequencing reads through fastp at Q25 and MiXCR, retaining productive beta sequences. Each entry merges the rows of one CDR3 protein and shows their most common DNA and genes. In all, the sample holds 30,000 to 45,000 distinct CDR3 sequences, and 8% to 13% of those were seen once. Together, the top ten hold 20% to 25% of the sample. Sequences were obtained from synovial fluid, either unsorted or a sorted T cell fraction (not recorded which). These receptors came from a male donor with ankylosing spondylitis.

The gene calls are TRBV25-1 and TRBJ1-1; the match to TRBD1 covers 9 bases. Germline CDR1 is MGHDK and CDR2 is SYGVNS. The CDR3 runs 16 residues. With V trimmed by 6 bases and J by 3 bases, 11 bases remained unmatched. This chain's CDR3 is CASSLQGANVHTEAFF. DNA for the CDR3: TGTGCCAGCAGCTTACAGGGGGCCAACGTTCACACTGAAGCTTTCTTT.

This clonotype was seen a handful of times. The chain has TRBV7-9 and TRBJ2-2; 12 bases are shared with TRBD2. This CDR3 has 17 residues. Germline-derived CDR1 and CDR2 are SEHNR and FQNEAQ (reference sequence). J lost 3 bases, V lost 5 bases, and 7 bases had no gene match. Written as DNA, the CDR3 is TGTGCCAGCAGCAACCCGGGACTAGCGGGCCACACCGGGGAGCTGTTTTTT. Translating it yields CASSNPGLAGHTGELFF.

V usage is TRBV12-5 and J usage is TRBJ2-1; possible D gene TRBD2, 6 bases. Germline V gene data show CDR1 as LGHNT and CDR2 as FRNRAP. Trimming pared 8 bases from V and 7 bases from J, leaving 12 bases between. The CDR3 extends over 12 amino acids. CDR3 protein: CASSGDGNEQFF. The CDR3 DNA is TGTGCTAGTTCGGGAGATGGAAATGAGCAGTTCTTC.

This clonotype was observed a few times. V gene TRBV15 combines with J gene TRBJ2-3, with 9 bases fitting TRBD1. V shed 5 bases and J 2 bases; nucleotides not matched to a gene: 5. Per the germline V gene, CDR1 is LNHNV and CDR2 is YYDKDF (reference sequence). The CDR3 length is 15 residues. CDR3 sequence: CATSVQGAHTDTQYF. CDR3 nucleotides: TGTGCCACCAGCGTACAGGGGGCCCACACAGATACGCAGTATTTT.

The J gene is TRBJ2-6, the V gene TRBV10-3, with D possibly matching TRBD2 (5 bases). The CDR3 contains 15 residues. V shed 10 bases and J shed 0 bases, with 13 bases lying between them. The V gene's germline CDR1 is ENHRY and CDR2 SYGVKD. DNA of the CDR3: TGTGCCACCGGGGAGCTTGACTCTGGGGCCAACGTCCTGACTTTC. Its translation: CATGELDSGANVLTF.

This clonotype was counted at least ten times. The chain recombines TRBV20-1 with TRBJ2-7, with 8 nucleotides matching TRBD1. Germline CDR1 DFQATT, CDR2 SNEGSKA (reference sequence). CDR3 length: 16 residues. The V and J ends lost 0 bases and 1 base, in that order; junction bases with no gene match: 8. CDR3 loop: CSARDPGTGVSYEQYF. CDR3 in DNA: TGCAGTGCTAGAGATCCTGGGACAGGAGTTTCCTACGAGCAGTACTTC.